Sequencing of this T cell receptor beta chain was carried out in a study of cytomegalovirus exposure and HLA in healthy donors. The CDR3 sequence is 13 residues long. CDR1 SQVTM and CDR2 ANQGSEA come from the germline V gene. The J segment lost 5 bases and the V segment lost 6 bases, leaving 7 bases of the junction unmatched. PCR used 60 Vbeta primers and 13 Jbeta primers. Profiling relied on immunoSEQ multiplex PCR, and the TCRdb table lists in-frame clones only, not all of them. The sample has about 120,000 clones; about three quarters are singletons. The sample consisted of PBMCs. The V gene is TRBV29-1, the J gene TRBJ2-7, with TRBD1 matching over 10 bases. The clonotype was recovered from a man aged 30-40 years in good health and CMV-seronegative. The CDR3 loop reads CSVAGQGQDEQYF. CDR3 nucleotide sequence: TGCAGCGTGGCGGGACAGGGGCAGGACGAGCAGTACTTC.